This T cell receptor (beta chain) derives from a study of T cells in Graves' hyperthyroidism and ophthalmopathy. Study findings and constraints: Ophthalmopathy was distinguished from stable hyperthyroidism by 13 V-J signatures. Researchers found most expanded thyroid clonotypes above 0.001 in blood as well.

This clonotype was observed many times. What it binds is unknown. Regions amplified from RNA transcripts were the TCR beta CDR3 regions. The HTBI primer set was used in a first-round RT-PCR of the TCR CDR3. TCRdb passed the multiplex PCR reads through MiXCR, listing each CDR3 protein once. The sample includes 200,000 to 250,000 distinct CDR3 sequences, under 20% of them seen just once. V lost 3 bases and J lost 4; bases outside the gene matches: 7. This CDR3 has 16 amino acids. Germline-derived CDR1 and CDR2 are LNHDA and SQIVND (reference sequence). The study based diagnoses on clinical symptoms, serum thyroxine and TRAb, thyroid ultrasound and orbital computed tomography. It was around 10 ml of fresh peripheral blood that supplied the PBMCs.

The source material was blood. The TCR originated in a man between 45 and 60 years old with Graves' hyperthyroidism. This chain joins TRBV19 and TRBJ2-7, with 12 nucleotides matching TRBD1. Here the CDR3 reads CASSIEPGQGAYEQYF. The DNA for the CDR3 is TGTGCCAGTAGTATCGAACCGGGACAGGGGGCTTACGAGCAGTACTTC.